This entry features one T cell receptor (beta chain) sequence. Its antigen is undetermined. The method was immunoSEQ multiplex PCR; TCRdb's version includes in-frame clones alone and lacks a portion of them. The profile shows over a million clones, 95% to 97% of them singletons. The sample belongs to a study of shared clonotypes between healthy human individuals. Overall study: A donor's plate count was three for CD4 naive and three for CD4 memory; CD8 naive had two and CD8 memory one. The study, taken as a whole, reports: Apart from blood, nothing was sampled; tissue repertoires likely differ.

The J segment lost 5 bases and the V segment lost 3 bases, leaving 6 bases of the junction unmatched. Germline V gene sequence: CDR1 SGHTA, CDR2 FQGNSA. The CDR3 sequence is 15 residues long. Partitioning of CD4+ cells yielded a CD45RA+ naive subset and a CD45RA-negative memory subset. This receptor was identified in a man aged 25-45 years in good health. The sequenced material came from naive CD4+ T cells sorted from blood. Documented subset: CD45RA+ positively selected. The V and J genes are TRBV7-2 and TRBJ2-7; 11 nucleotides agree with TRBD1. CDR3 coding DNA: TGTGCCAGCAGCTTCCGGGACAGGGGGTTCGACGAGCAGTACTTC. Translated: CASSFRDRGFDEQYF.